These 7 T cell receptor beta chains originate from one sample sequenced in a study of T cell repertoires in cytomegalovirus infection. Their specific antigens are unknown. One entry per CDR3 protein results from TCRdb running MiXCR on the reads. The data hold about 270,000 distinct CDR3 sequences, with approximately 22% observed a single time. The sequences come from cultured PBMCs, collected from culture after CMV antigen stimulation. The receptor source for this set is a human donor in good health (CMV status not recorded). Some clones in this sample may be carry-over from other donors' samples.

The chain links TRBV19 to TRBJ2-7; TRBD1 might be the D (6 bases). The CDR3 consists of 13 residues. V lost 3 bases and J 3 bases, leaving 9 bases between the germline ends. Germline V gene lookup returns CDR1 LNHDA and CDR2 SQIVND (reference sequence). CDR3 DNA sequence: TGTGCCAGTAGTATCAGACAGGTCTACGAGCAGTACGTC. As protein: CASSIRQVYEQYV.

The chain has TRBV28 and TRBJ1-1; D perhaps matches TRBD1 (6 bases). V was shortened by 6 bases and J by 0 bases, with 14 bases between the two germline ends. This CDR3 is built from 15 residues. Germline V gene lookup returns CDR1 MDHEN and CDR2 SYDVKM. CDR3 coding DNA: TGTGCCAGCAGATTGGCGGGACAAATGAACACTGAAGCTTTCTTT. It encodes CASRLAGQMNTEAFF.

The gene calls are TRBV7-9 and TRBJ1-2, with a weak D call TRBD1 (6 bases). Trimming pared 1 base from V and 2 bases from J, leaving 8 bases between. This CDR3 is 14 amino acids long. Germline V lookup: CDR1 SEHNR, CDR2 FQNEAQ (reference sequence). The DNA for the CDR3 is TGTGCCAGCAGCTTAGACGGGGGCAACTATGGCTACACCTTC. This gives the protein CASSLDGGNYGYTF.

The chain couples TRBV28 to TRBJ2-5; D possibly corresponds to TRBD2 (5 bases). CDR1 is MDHEN and CDR2 is SYDVKM in the germline V gene. V lost 2 bases and J 4 bases, leaving 17 bases between the germline ends. This CDR3 has 16 residues. CDR3 nucleotides: TGTGCCAGCAGTTTAGCGGCGAGGGCCTTAATAGAGACCCAGTACTTC. This gives the protein CASSLAARALIETQYF. Variable domain in full (rest from reference TRBV28 and TRBJ2-5): DVKVTQSSRYLVKRTGEKVFLECVQDMDHENMFWYRQDPGLGLRLIYFSYDVKMKEKGDIPEGYSVSREKKERFSLILESASTNQTSMYLCASSLAARALIETQYFGPGTRLLVL.

The rearrangement uses TRBV6-5 and TRBJ2-7; unclear D gene. Germline assignment: CDR1 MNHEY and CDR2 SVGAGI. CDR3 size: 14 residues. V was clipped by 6 bases and J by 4 bases, with 16 bases between them. The chain's CDR3 is CASSRLLLGYEQYF. Here the CDR3 DNA reads TGTGCCAGCAGCAGACTTCTCCTGGGATACGAGCAGTACTTC.

This clonotype was picked up many times. CDR3 in amino acids: CASSQYLPPFYNEQFF. As DNA, the CDR3 is TGCGCCAGCAGCCAATACTTACCACCTTTTTACAATGAGCAGTTCTTC. The chain links TRBV4-3 to TRBJ2-1; no definite D call. The germline V gene has CDR1 LGHNA and CDR2 YSLEER. Trimming left V 2 bases short and J 4 bases short, with 15 bases between. The CDR3 length is 16 residues.

The chain couples TRBV20-1 to TRBJ2-1, with D unclear. This CDR3 has 12 amino acids. Looked up from germline, CDR1 is DFQATT and CDR2 is SNEGSKA (reference sequence). Between the trimmed V and J ends, which lost 4 bases and 5 bases, there was a span of 9 bases. This chain's CDR3 is CSANENHNEQFF. CDR3 DNA: TGCAGTGCTAACGAAAACCACAATGAGCAGTTCTTC.